This TCR beta chain came from a study of T-cell reconstitution after alpha-beta-depleted transplantation in children (dated by TCRdb to the mid-2010s). About the study as a whole: The study quantitatively tracked T-cell immune reconstitution after TCRalphabeta/CD19-depleted allogeneic hematopoietic cell transplantation in children using TCR repertoire profiling.

The germline V gene encodes CDR1 LGHDT and CDR2 YNNKEL (reference sequence). Trimming at the junction amounts to 4 bases on V and 5 bases on J, and the germline ends lie 9 bases apart. CDR3 length: 12 amino acids, cysteine to phenylalanine. Left in the record is the CDR3 DNA by itself, 36 bases read in frame from the first base. Points the paper makes about the study in general: The apparently early recovery of alphabetaT-cell counts about two months after transplant reportedly depended on only several hundred rapidly expanded clones that came from non-depleted graft cells. The frequencies of hyperexpanded clones fell over the following months, and after one year, T-cell counts and TCRbeta diversity were mostly attributed to newly produced T cells. In some patients, high TCRbeta diversity at day 60 was attributed to recipient T cells and intrathymic progenitors that had survived conditioning.

Interpreted using the paper, the treatment or condition label stands for: allogeneic hematopoietic cell transplantation with graft depleted of TCRalphabeta T cells and CD19 B cells. The children who served as transplant recipients had been given grafts of TCRalphabeta/CD19-depleted allogeneic hematopoietic cells. This clonotype was seen a few times. Its antigen target is currently unknown. No much larger clone exists at a distance of one base, and base qualities are not known. Library creation used PCR. Reads for this sample came from an Illumina HiSeq 2500. TCR libraries were prepared with molecular barcoding, using unique molecular identifiers to normalize TCRbeta repertoire quantification. TCRdb passed the public sequencing reads through fastp at Q25 and MiXCR, retaining productive beta sequences. Here each entry gathers all rows of one CDR3 protein and keeps the most common genes and DNA. This sample comprises about a million distinct CDR3 sequences, 25% to 35% of them detected only once. The ten top clones hold roughly 27% of the sample.

This sequence originates from a boy younger than two who had a stem cell transplant for SCID, so the T cells may come from the graft donor. The sequence joins TRBV3-1 to TRBJ2-7; no D segment can be confidently identified. The input for sequencing was PBMCs, mostly from graft donor cells, taken 360 days after TCRalphabeta/CD19-depleted stem cell transplant. DNA sequence: TGTGCCAGCAGCCTCACGCGTCACGAGCAGTACTTC. This encodes CASSLTRHEQYF.